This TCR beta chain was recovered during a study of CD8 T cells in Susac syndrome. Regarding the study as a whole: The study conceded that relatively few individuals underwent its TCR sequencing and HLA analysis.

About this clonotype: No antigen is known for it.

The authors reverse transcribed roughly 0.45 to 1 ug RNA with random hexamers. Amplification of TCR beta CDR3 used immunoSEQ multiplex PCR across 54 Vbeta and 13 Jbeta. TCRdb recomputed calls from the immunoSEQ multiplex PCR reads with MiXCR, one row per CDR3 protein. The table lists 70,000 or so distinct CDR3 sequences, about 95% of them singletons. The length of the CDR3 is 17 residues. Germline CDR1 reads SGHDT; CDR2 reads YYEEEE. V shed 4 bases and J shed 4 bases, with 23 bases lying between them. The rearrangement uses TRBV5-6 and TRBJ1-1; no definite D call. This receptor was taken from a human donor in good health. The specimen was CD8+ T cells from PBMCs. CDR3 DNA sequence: TGTGCCAGCAGCGAGCTGGCACAGTCGAGCCTTTTCACTGAAGCTTTCTTT. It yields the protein CASSELAQSSLFTEAFF.